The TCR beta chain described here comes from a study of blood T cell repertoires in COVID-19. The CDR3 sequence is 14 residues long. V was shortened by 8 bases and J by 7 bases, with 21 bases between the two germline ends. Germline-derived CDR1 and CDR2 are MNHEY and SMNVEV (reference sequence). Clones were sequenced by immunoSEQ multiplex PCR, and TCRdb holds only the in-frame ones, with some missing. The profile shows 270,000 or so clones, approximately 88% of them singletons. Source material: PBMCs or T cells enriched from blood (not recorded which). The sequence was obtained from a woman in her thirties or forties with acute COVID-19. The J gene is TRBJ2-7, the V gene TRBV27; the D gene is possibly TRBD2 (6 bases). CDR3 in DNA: TGTGCCAGCGGGGGAGGTGGGGCCCCCAGGGAGCAGTACTTC. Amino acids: CASGGGGAPREQYF.